This note documents a single T cell receptor beta chain sequence. The antigen is unknown. Some clones are missing from TCRdb's copy, which holds only in-frame ones; the method was immunoSEQ multiplex PCR. The repertoire has about 210,000 clones, approximately 94% of them found once; the top ten carry around 1.8%. The source of the sample is a study of T cell responses to AZD1222 COVID-19 vaccine. Findings of the study overall: Clonal diversity was possibly underestimated, and the donors were mostly white British, with more females. Unmutated variant regions are reportedly targeted by nearly half of spike-specific TCRs. Repertoire sampling happened only post peak T cell response.

From germline, CDR1 is LGHDT and CDR2 YNNKEL (reference sequence). Trimming left V 10 bases short and J 0 bases short, with 10 bases between. The CDR3 has 13 amino acids. Material: peripheral blood, obtained 28 days after the second dose of the MenACWY control vaccine. The clonotype was recovered from an adult who received the MenACWY meningococcal vaccine as a control. The gene calls are TRBV3-1 (or the pseudogene TRBV3-2) and TRBJ1-3; no firm D call. The CDR3 DNA follows: TGTGCCACCCCGGTCTACTCTGGAAACACCATATATTTT. Protein sequence: CATPVYSGNTIYF.